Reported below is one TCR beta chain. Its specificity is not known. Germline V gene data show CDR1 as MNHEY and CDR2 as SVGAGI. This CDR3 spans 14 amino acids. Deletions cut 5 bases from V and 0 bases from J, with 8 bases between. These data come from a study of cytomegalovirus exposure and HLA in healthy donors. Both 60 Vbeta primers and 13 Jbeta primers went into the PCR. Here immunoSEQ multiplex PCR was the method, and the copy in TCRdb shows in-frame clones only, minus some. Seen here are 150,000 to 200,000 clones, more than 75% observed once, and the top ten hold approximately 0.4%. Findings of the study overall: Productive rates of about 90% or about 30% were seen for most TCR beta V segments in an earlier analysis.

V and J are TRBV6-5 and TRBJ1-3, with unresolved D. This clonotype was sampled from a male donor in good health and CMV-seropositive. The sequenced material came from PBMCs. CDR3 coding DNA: TGTGCCAGCAGTCCAAGGAGCTCTGGAAACACCATATATTTT. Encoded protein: CASSPRSSGNTIYF.